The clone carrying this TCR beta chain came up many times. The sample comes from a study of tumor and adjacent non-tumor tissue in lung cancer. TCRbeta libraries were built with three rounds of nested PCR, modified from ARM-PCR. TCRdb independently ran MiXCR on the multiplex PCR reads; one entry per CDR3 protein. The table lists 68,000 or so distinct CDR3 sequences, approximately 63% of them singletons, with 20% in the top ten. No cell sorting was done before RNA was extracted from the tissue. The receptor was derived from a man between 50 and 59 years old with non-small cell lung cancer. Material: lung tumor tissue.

DNA for the CDR3: TGCAGCGTTGGACTGATTCAAGAGACCCAGTACTTC. Its translation is CSVGLIQETQYF. The gene calls are TRBV29-1 and TRBJ2-5; D call uncertain. Looked up from germline, CDR1 is SQVTM and CDR2 is ANQGSEA. V was shortened by 4 bases and J by 2 bases, with 8 bases between the two germline ends. The CDR3 sequence is 12 residues long.